This T cell receptor beta chain was documented in a study of blood T cells in healthy people across ages. PCR was performed a second time for roughly 7 to 11 cycles using a sample-barcoded 5' primer and a J-beta primer mix. In TCRdb, the 5' RACE reads were re-called with MiXCR into one record per CDR3 protein. The repertoire has 780,000 or so distinct CDR3 sequences, 53% of them found once; the top ten carry about two fifths. This CDR3 has 14 residues. V lost 4 bases to trimming and J lost 2 bases, with 11 bases between them. Germline V CDR1 and CDR2: SGHAT, FQNNGV. The V call is TRBV11-2, the J call TRBJ1-2, with D uncertain. This sequence was found in a man older than 75 in good health. Sequencing was carried out using blood. CDR3 DNA: TGTGCCAGCAGCTGGGCCAGCAACAACTATGGCTACACCTTC. Protein: CASSWASNNYGYTF.